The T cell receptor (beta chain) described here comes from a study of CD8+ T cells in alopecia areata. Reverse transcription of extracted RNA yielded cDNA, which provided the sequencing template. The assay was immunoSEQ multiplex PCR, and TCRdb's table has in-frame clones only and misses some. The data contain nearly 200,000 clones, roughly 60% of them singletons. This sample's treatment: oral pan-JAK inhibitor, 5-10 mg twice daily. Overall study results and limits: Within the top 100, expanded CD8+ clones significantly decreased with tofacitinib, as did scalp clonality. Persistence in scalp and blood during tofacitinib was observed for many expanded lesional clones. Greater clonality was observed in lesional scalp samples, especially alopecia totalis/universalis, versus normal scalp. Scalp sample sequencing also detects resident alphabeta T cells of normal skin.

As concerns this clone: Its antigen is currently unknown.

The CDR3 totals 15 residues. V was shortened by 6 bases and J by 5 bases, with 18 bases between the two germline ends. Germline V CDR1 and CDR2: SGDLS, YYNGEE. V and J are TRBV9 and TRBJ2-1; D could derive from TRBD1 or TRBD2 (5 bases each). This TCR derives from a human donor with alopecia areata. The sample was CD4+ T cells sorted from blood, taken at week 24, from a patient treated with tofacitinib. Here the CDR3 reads CASTTTGDVNNEQFF. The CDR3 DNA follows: TGTGCCAGCACGACCACCGGGGACGTGAACAATGAGCAGTTCTTC. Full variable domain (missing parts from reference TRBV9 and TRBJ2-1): DSGVTQTPKHLITATGQRVTLRCSPRSGDLSVYWYQQSLDQGLQFLIQYYNGEERAKGNILERFSAQQFPDLHSELNLSSLELGDSALYFCASTTTGDVNNEQFFGPGTRLTVL.